The 22 T cell receptor beta chains presented below share a single source sample, sequenced in a study of blood T cell repertoires in COVID-19. The method was immunoSEQ multiplex PCR; TCRdb's version includes in-frame clones alone and lacks a portion of them. In the table there are 350,000 to 400,000 clones, around 89% of which are singletons. Sequencing input: peripheral blood. These receptors were taken from a woman aged 25 to 39 with COVID-19, enrolled during active disease.

The rearrangement links TRBV10-2 to TRBJ2-5; TRBD2 agrees at 8 bases. The germline V gene encodes CDR1 WSHSY and CDR2 SAAADI. Unmatched junction bases numbered 10, after V lost 11 bases and J lost 2 bases. CDR3 length: 14 residues. This CDR3 reads CASRVAGGQETQYF. The CDR3 DNA sequence: TGCGCCTCAAGGGTGGCGGGGGGACAAGAGACCCAGTACTTC.

This rearrangement joins TRBV13 to TRBJ1-1; TRBD1 agrees at 9 bases. Germline lookup yields CDR1 PRHDT and CDR2 FYEKMQ (reference sequence). V shed 4 bases, J shed 5 bases, and the junction held 14 bases outside the gene matches. There are 17 residues in the CDR3. CDR3 sequence: CASSSHYSSGQGTEAFF. The CDR3 nucleotides read TGTGCCAGCAGCTCACACTACTCTTCCGGACAGGGGACTGAAGCTTTCTTT.

The genes are TRBV5-4 and TRBJ2-1, with 9 bases fitting TRBD2. V lost 4 bases to trimming and J lost 4 bases; unmatched junction nucleotides: 6. Germline CDR1 and CDR2: SGHNT and YYREEE (reference sequence). The CDR3 extends over 15 amino acids. CDR3 protein: CASSRASGVYNEQFF. CDR3 sequence (DNA): TGTGCCAGCAGCCGGGCTAGCGGGGTGTACAATGAGCAGTTCTTC.

V gene TRBV5-1 combines with J gene TRBJ1-4; 7 bases are a match to TRBD1. After removal of 0 bases from V and 3 bases from J, the junction contained 5 bases not matched to a gene. Germline CDR1 is SGHRS and CDR2 is YFSETQ. This CDR3 comprises 16 residues. CDR3 sequence: CASSLDSTGANEKLFF. CDR3 nucleotide sequence: TGCGCCAGCAGCTTGGACAGTACAGGGGCTAATGAAAAACTGTTTTTT. Combining the CDR3 with reference TRBV5-1 and TRBJ1-4 gives the whole variable domain KAGVTQTPRYLIKTRGQQVTLSCSPISGHRSVSWYQQTPGQGLQFLFEYFSETQRNKGNFPGRFSGRQFSNSRSEMNVSTLELGDSALYLCASSLDSTGANEKLFFGSGTQLSVL.

The rearrangement links TRBV5-1 to TRBJ2-6; 12 nucleotides align to TRBD1. J gave up 5 bases and V 4 bases, and 7 bases lay outside the gene matches. This CDR3 region has 17 residues. Germline lookup yields CDR1 SGHRS and CDR2 YFSETQ. The CDR3 DNA sequence: TGCGCCAGCAGCGAGGAGGGACAGGGGGCTCGGGCCAACGTCCTGACTTTC. It is translated as CASSEEGQGARANVLTF. Full variable domain (remainder filled in from reference TRBV5-1 and TRBJ2-6): KAGVTQTPRYLIKTRGQQVTLSCSPISGHRSVSWYQQTPGQGLQFLFEYFSETQRNKGNFPGRFSGRQFSNSRSEMNVSTLELGDSALYLCASSEEGQGARANVLTFGAGSRLTVL.

In this sample, this clone turned up once. This chain uses TRBV19 with TRBJ2-5; D possibly corresponds to TRBD1 (6 bases). The CDR3 contains 17 residues. In germline, CDR1 is LNHDA, CDR2 SQIVND (reference sequence). The V gene lost 2 bases and the J gene lost 5 bases, with 21 bases spanning the gap. The CDR3 loop is CASSIRRYRDQRETQYF. CDR3 coding DNA: TGTGCCAGTAGTATAAGGAGGTACAGGGACCAACGGGAGACCCAGTACTTC.

CDR3 protein: CASSGTYLEDTQYF. For the CDR3, the DNA is TGCGCCAGCAGCGGAACCTACCTAGAGGATACGCAGTATTTT. The rearrangement links TRBV4-3 to TRBJ2-3; D uncertain. Germline loops: CDR1 LGHNA, CDR2 YSLEER. V was trimmed by 5 bases and J by 6 bases, leaving 15 bases between them. The CDR3 has 14 residues.

The chain recombines TRBV27 with TRBJ2-1; TRBD2 is a possible D gene (6 bases). Trimming shortened V by 5 bases and J by 0 bases, and 14 bases separated the two germline ends. This CDR3 is built from 16 residues. Germline CDR1 and CDR2: MNHEY and SMNVEV (reference sequence). CDR3 sequence (DNA): TGTGCCAGCAGTGGGGGACTCCAGAGCTCCTACAATGAGCAGTTCTTC. Residues: CASSGGLQSSYNEQFF.

This chain joins TRBV6-2 or TRBV6-3 and TRBJ2-7, with 9 bases that match TRBD2. The CDR3 spans 18 residues. The ends lost 6 bases at V and 0 bases at J; junction bases unmatched: 15. CDR1 is MNHEY and CDR2 is SVGEGT in the germline V gene. CDR3 sequence: CASSGLARKYISSYEQYV. In DNA, the CDR3 is TGTGCCAGCAGCGGACTAGCGCGTAAATATATCAGCTCCTACGAGCAGTACGTC.

The genes are TRBV7-9 and TRBJ1-2, with 8 nucleotides matching TRBD1. The length of the CDR3 is 14 residues. Germline V gene lookup returns CDR1 SEHNR and CDR2 FQNEAQ (reference sequence). V dropped 5 bases and J dropped 5; count of bases not matched to a gene: 7. CDR3 nucleotides: TGTGCCAGCAGCCCCGTGACAGGGGAGTATGGCTACACCTTC. Its translation: CASSPVTGEYGYTF.

The rearrangement uses TRBV13 and TRBJ2-3; D ambiguous. The germline V gene encodes CDR1 PRHDT and CDR2 FYEKMQ (reference sequence). Trimming removed 5 bases at V and 3 bases at J, with 6 bases between. The CDR3 covers 12 residues. CDR3: CASSPGTDTQYF. CDR3 DNA sequence: TGTGCCAGCAGCCCCGGTACAGATACGCAGTATTTT.

The chain is built from TRBV18 and TRBJ2-3; 13 bases align to TRBD2. Germline-derived CDR1 and CDR2 are KGHSH and LQKENI. Losses at the gene ends were 4 bases for V and 1 base for J; bases not matched to a gene: 2. This CDR3 is built from 16 residues. The CDR3 bases are TGTGCCAGCTCACTAGGGACTAGCGGGGGCACAGATACGCAGTATTTT. This codes for CASSLGTSGGTDTQYF.

V is TRBV7-9 and J is TRBJ1-4, with TRBD1 identical over 10 bases. After removal of 5 bases from V and 7 bases from J, the junction contained 19 bases not matched to a gene. The CDR3 spans 19 residues. Germline V gene data show CDR1 as SEHNR and CDR2 as FQNEAQ (reference sequence). The chain's CDR3 is CASSAPTGTGAERGEKLFF. The CDR3 DNA sequence: TGTGCCAGCAGCGCCCCCACCGGGACAGGGGCCGAACGGGGTGAAAAACTGTTTTTT.

This chain connects TRBV28 to TRBJ1-2; D is unclear. Germline CDR1 is MDHEN and CDR2 is SYDVKM. The CDR3 is made up of 15 amino acids. Trimming pared 6 bases from V and 4 bases from J, leaving 18 bases between. CDR3 sequence (DNA): TGTGCCAGCAGCACCACTACGATGCGTAGCTATGGCTACACCTTC. Translated, it gives CASSTTTMRSYGYTF.

The chain uses TRBV5-4 and TRBJ2-3; 9 bases match TRBD2. Germline V gene data show CDR1 as SGHNT and CDR2 as YYREEE (reference sequence). The CDR3 covers 15 residues. The V and J ends lost 5 bases and 6 bases, in that order; junction bases with no gene match: 10. CDR3 sequence: CASRPSGGPGDTQYF. DNA for the CDR3: TGTGCCAGCAGACCCAGCGGGGGGCCCGGCGATACGCAGTATTTT.

On this clone: At one boundary the junction diverges from the germline segment, which might be a read error. The rearrangement joins TRBV4-1 to TRBJ2-1; weak D call: TRBD2 (6 bases). Germline V lookup: CDR1 MGHRA, CDR2 YSYEKL. The length of the CDR3 is 14 residues. CDR3 bases: TGCGCCAGCAGCCAAGATTGGGTGGGACTTCAAAACGTCTTC. Translated: CASSQDWVGLQNVF.

A single count supports this clone. V and J are TRBV5-6 and TRBJ2-3; D not resolved. The CDR3 sequence is 13 residues long. Trimming took 1 base from V and 4 from J, leaving 7 bases between them. Germline values: CDR1 SGHDT, CDR2 YYEEEE. Written as DNA, the CDR3 is TGTGCCAGCAGCTTGAACCGGGCAGATACGCAGTATTTT. Amino acid sequence: CASSLNRADTQYF.

The gene calls are TRBV10-3 and TRBJ2-5; unclear D gene. Germline V lookup: CDR1 ENHRY, CDR2 SYGVKD. The CDR3 has 15 residues. V gave up 11 bases and J gave up 3 bases, with 22 bases separating them. The CDR3 DNA is TGTGCCTCTCCTAACGAGGAAGGCCCCGAAGAGACCCAGTACTTC. It codes for CASPNEEGPEETQYF.

This clone was counted once. This sequence joins TRBV2 and TRBJ2-1; D not resolved. Germline-derived CDR1 and CDR2 are SNHLY and FYNNEI. Trimming removed 4 bases at V and 8 bases at J, with 3 bases between. The CDR3 runs 10 residues. This CDR3 is CASSAYEQFF. The CDR3 DNA follows: TGTGCCAGCAGTGCCTATGAGCAGTTCTTC.

V and J are TRBV7-9 and TRBJ2-7; 9 bases map to TRBD1. There are 17 residues in the CDR3. With 5 bases clipped from V and 0 bases from J, the junction kept 11 bases outside the gene matches. The germline gives CDR1 SEHNR, CDR2 FQNEAQ (reference sequence). CDR3 residues: CASSIPSSGQGSYEQYF. CDR3 DNA: TGTGCCAGCAGCATACCCAGCTCGGGACAGGGCTCCTACGAGCAGTACTTC.

This chain connects TRBV28 to TRBJ1-2, with TRBD1 identical over 10 bases. Trimming cost V 5 bases and J 8 bases; bases outside gene matches: 11. There are 15 residues in the CDR3. Looked up from germline, CDR1 is MDHEN and CDR2 is SYDVKM. The CDR3 loop is CASSRPGTGAEGYTF. CDR3 DNA sequence: TGTGCCAGCAGTCGTCCCGGGACAGGGGCTGAAGGCTACACCTTC.

This clone was counted a single time. The chain links TRBV10-1 to TRBJ2-7, with D possibly TRBD1 on 6 matching bases. V was trimmed by 5 bases and J by 1 base, leaving 9 bases between them. The CDR3 length is 13 residues. The germline V gene has CDR1 WNHNN and CDR2 SYGVQD (reference sequence). The CDR3 DNA is TGCGCCAGCAGTCCCGGACAGTCCTACGAGCAGTACTTC. Its translation is CASSPGQSYEQYF.